The 18 T cell receptor beta chains listed next were all sequenced from one sample in a study of T cells in Graves' hyperthyroidism and ophthalmopathy. Amplification of TCR beta CDR3 regions used RNA as the template. First-round RT-PCR with HTBI primers amplified the TCR CDR3 region. Each CDR3 protein is one row after TCRdb ran MiXCR on the multiplex PCR reads. The data hold about 740,000 distinct CDR3 sequences, with approximately 15% observed a single time. Sequenced material: blood. The receptors were sampled from a woman younger than 30 with Graves' hyperthyroidism.

This clonotype was found many times. The V call is TRBV20-1, the J call TRBJ2-3; TRBD2 agrees at 11 bases. J lost 2 bases, V lost 3 bases, and 4 bases had no gene match. The CDR3 is 15 residues long. CDR1 is DFQATT and CDR2 is SNEGSKA in the germline V gene (reference sequence). CDR3 residues: CSASSLAGVTDTQYF. The CDR3 bases are TGCAGTGCTAGTTCACTAGCGGGGGTCACAGATACGCAGTATTTT.

This clonotype was observed at least ten times. The chain joins TRBV20-1 to TRBJ2-1, with D unclear. The V gene lost 3 bases and the J gene lost 7 bases, with 7 bases spanning the gap. Germline assignment: CDR1 DFQATT and CDR2 SNEGSKA (reference sequence). This CDR3 region has 11 residues. In DNA form, the CDR3 reads TGCAGTGCTAGGGGTGATAATGAGCAGTTCTTC. Its protein is CSARGDNEQFF.

This clonotype was seen only a few times. This sequence may be a read error, since a much larger clone differs from it by one base. V is TRBV3-1 and J is TRBJ2-7; the D call may be TRBD1 or TRBD2 (5 bases each). Germline V gene lookup returns CDR1 LGHDT and CDR2 YNNKEL (reference sequence). V dropped 0 bases and J dropped 6 bases, with 18 bases sitting between them. This CDR3 contains 16 residues. The CDR3 nucleotides read TGTGCCAGCAGCCAAGATCACGGGGCCGGTCCCTGCGAGCAGTACTTC. Its protein product is CASSQDHGAGPCEQYF.

The chain couples TRBV2 to TRBJ1-4; possible D gene TRBD1, 5 bases. Trimming pared 8 bases from V and 8 bases from J, leaving 27 bases between. Germline CDR1 is SNHLY and CDR2 is FYNNEI. The CDR3 is 17 amino acids. The CDR3 sequence: CASAGRQGIGFSEKLFF. The CDR3 DNA follows: TGTGCCAGCGCAGGACGGCAGGGTATAGGGTTTTCGGAAAAACTGTTTTTT.

The chain carries TRBV20-1 and TRBJ1-1, with a tentative D call TRBD1 (6 bases). CDR1 is DFQATT and CDR2 is SNEGSKA in the germline V gene (reference sequence). V lost 1 base to trimming and J lost 1 base, with 19 bases between them. The CDR3 has 17 residues. DNA of the CDR3: TGCAGTGCTAGAGTAGCCAAGGGGAGGGGGAGGAACACTGAAGCTTTCTTT. Its translation: CSARVAKGRGRNTEAFF.

This chain links TRBV6-1 with TRBJ2-2, with D uncertain. CDR3 length: 11 amino acids. The ends were cut back, 7 bases at V and 8 bases at J, with 8 bases in the middle. Germline V lookup: CDR1 MNHNS, CDR2 SASEGT. CDR3 sequence: CASTAAGELFF. CDR3 nucleotides: TGTGCCAGCACGGCGGCGGGGGAGCTGTTTTTT.

This clonotype was detected many times. The CDR3 loop reads CASSLIGEADTQYF. CDR3 nucleotides: TGTGCCAGCAGTTTAATAGGAGAAGCAGATACGCAGTATTTT. This chain connects TRBV12-3 or TRBV12-4 to TRBJ2-3; no clear D. V lost 2 bases and J 4 bases, leaving 10 bases between the germline ends. The CDR3 length is 14 residues.

This clonotype was seen many times. V and J are TRBV3-1 and TRBJ2-1, with no clear D. Per the germline V gene, CDR1 is LGHDT and CDR2 is YNNKEL (reference sequence). The CDR3 extends over 11 amino acids. Trimming took 3 bases from V and 7 from J, leaving 4 bases between them. The CDR3 DNA is TGTGCCAGCAGCCATACGAATGAGCAGTTCTTC. Translated, it gives CASSHTNEQFF.

This clonotype was found many times. The V and J genes are TRBV11-1 and TRBJ1-1, with TRBD1 as a possible D gene (5 bases). V was pared by 0 bases and J by 3 bases, with 11 bases between. CDR3 length: 15 residues. Per the germline V gene, CDR1 is SGHAT and CDR2 is FQDESV (reference sequence). Written as DNA, the CDR3 is TGTGCCAGCAGCTTAGCGCTACGGGGCCACACTGAAGCTTTCTTT. The encoded protein is CASSLALRGHTEAFF.

The gene calls are TRBV6-6 and TRBJ1-1, with 7 bases lining up with TRBD1. Germline CDR1 and CDR2: MNHNY and SVGAGI (reference sequence). J was trimmed by 7 bases and V by 1 base; bases with no gene match: 6. CDR3 length: 14 residues. CDR3 bases: TGTGCCAGCAGTTACTTGGGGGACAGACTTGAAGCTTTCTTT. Translating it yields CASSYLGDRLEAFF.

This clonotype was picked up a small number of times. The J gene is TRBJ2-5, the V gene TRBV7-2; D not certain. V shed 1 base and J shed 4 bases, with 7 bases lying between them. Per germline, CDR1 SGHTA and CDR2 FQGNSA. The CDR3 has 13 residues. The CDR3 DNA follows: TGTGCCAGCAGCTTAGGTCGCACAGAGACCCAGTACTTC. This codes for CASSLGRTETQYF.

This clonotype appeared a few times. The chain combines TRBV3-1 with TRBJ1-1; 11 bases line up with TRBD1. Germline CDR1 LGHDT, CDR2 YNNKEL (reference sequence). The CDR3 loop spans 16 amino acids. V trimming: 5 bases; J trimming: 5 bases; junction bases outside the gene matches: 10. CDR3 nucleotides: TGTGCCAGCAGCTTACCGGTTGGGACAGGGGGAACTGAAGCTTTCTTT. This translates into CASSLPVGTGGTEAFF.

This clonotype was counted only a few times. This chain joins TRBV2 and TRBJ2-4; D is uncertain. CDR1 SNHLY and CDR2 FYNNEI come from the germline V gene. The V gene lost 4 bases and the J gene lost 0 bases, with 10 bases spanning the gap. CDR3 length equals 15 residues. The CDR3 coding sequence is TGTGCCAGCAGTGCCCTGACCTTAGCCAAAAACATTCAGTACTTC. It translates to CASSALTLAKNIQYF.

This clonotype occurred many times. The chain has TRBV30 and TRBJ1-1; 9 bases map to TRBD1. The V segment lost 3 bases and the J segment 9 bases; nucleotides outside the gene matches: 2. The CDR3 is 11 amino acids. In germline, CDR1 is GTSNPN, CDR2 SVGIG (reference sequence). Here the CDR3 DNA reads TGTGCCTGGAGGGGGACAGGGCAAGCTTTCTTT. Protein product: CAWRGTGQAFF.

In this sample, this clonotype turned up many times. The chain has TRBV30 and TRBJ1-4, with no clear D. Germline V CDR1 and CDR2: GTSNPN, SVGIG (reference sequence). The CDR3 spans 10 residues. V lost 2 bases, J lost 11 bases, and 6 bases lay in between. This CDR3 reads CAWSKQKLFF. The DNA of the CDR3 is TGTGCCTGGAGTAAGCAGAAACTGTTTTTT.

This clonotype has at least ten counts. The CDR3 region is CASSPGQAAPYTEAFF. The DNA of the CDR3 is TGTGCCAGCAGTCCCGGACAGGCAGCCCCCTACACTGAAGCTTTCTTT. The chain carries TRBV6-1 and TRBJ1-1, with 7 bases lining up with TRBD1. Losses at the gene ends were 5 bases for V and 3 bases for J; bases not matched to a gene: 12. Germline CDR1 and CDR2: MNHNS and SASEGT. CDR3 length: 16 residues.

This clonotype was found a few times. One end of the junction does not line up with germline, which may come from a read error. The chain has TRBV28 and TRBJ2-7, with D possibly being TRBD2 (5 bases). The CDR3 consists of 10 residues. Germline CDR1 MDHEN, CDR2 SYDVKM. This chain's CDR3 is CATEGFERYF. The CDR3 nucleotides read TGTGCCACCGAGGGTTTCGAGCGGTACTTC.

This clonotype was seen ten or more times. The J gene is TRBJ2-1, the V gene TRBV7-9; D gene ambiguous. Germline V lookup: CDR1 SEHNR, CDR2 FQNEAQ (reference sequence). The germline V and J ends were trimmed by 7 bases and 2 bases, with 21 bases remaining between them. This CDR3 comprises 17 residues. The DNA of the CDR3 is TGTGCCAGCATCCCGCAGAAGACGGAATCAGCCTACAATGAGCAGTTCTTC. Amino acid sequence: CASIPQKTESAYNEQFF.